The source of this T cell receptor beta chain is a study of graft-versus-host responses after intestinal transplantation. Study details: All recipients were transplanted with multivisceral, liver-intestinal, or isolated intestinal grafts. Anti-thymocyte globulin induction was given to all recipients, followed by tacrolimus and steroids for roughly 3 years.

Profiling relied on immunoSEQ multiplex PCR, and the TCRdb table lists in-frame clones only, not all of them. The table shows about 120,000 clones, with 90% to 95% occurring only once. On this clone: Its antigen is as yet unknown.

CDR1 is ENHRY, CDR2 SYGVKD, per germline. The CDR3 consists of 14 residues. Trimming at V came to 8 bases and at J to 9 bases, leaving 8 bases not matched to a gene. The study's findings and limits: Within allografts, high graft-versus-host to host-versus-graft clonal ratios were seen among patients with graft-donor T cell macrochimerism. Recipient-marrow GvH clones were detected, some having first appeared in ileum or blood.

The sample here was unstimulated CD4+ T cells sorted from spleen or lymph node cells, taken before intestinal transplant. The sequence was obtained from a human donor who received an intestinal transplant. This chain links TRBV10-3 with TRBJ2-1; 12 nucleotides agree with TRBD2. The CDR3 region is CAIGRTSGEGEQFF. The DNA of the CDR3 is TGTGCCATCGGTAGGACTAGCGGGGAGGGTGAGCAGTTCTTC.